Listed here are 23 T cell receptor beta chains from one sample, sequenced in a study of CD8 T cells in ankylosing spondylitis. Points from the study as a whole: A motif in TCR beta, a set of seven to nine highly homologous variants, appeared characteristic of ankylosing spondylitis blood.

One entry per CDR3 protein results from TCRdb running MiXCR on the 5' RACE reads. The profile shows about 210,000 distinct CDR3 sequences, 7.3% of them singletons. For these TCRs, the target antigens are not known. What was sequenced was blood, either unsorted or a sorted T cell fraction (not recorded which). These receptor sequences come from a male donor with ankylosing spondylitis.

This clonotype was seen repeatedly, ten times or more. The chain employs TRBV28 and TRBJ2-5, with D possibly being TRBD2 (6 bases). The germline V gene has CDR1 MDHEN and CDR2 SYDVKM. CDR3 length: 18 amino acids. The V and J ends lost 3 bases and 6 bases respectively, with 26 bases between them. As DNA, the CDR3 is TGTGCCAGCAGTTTGGTTGGTCCCGGGCCCGGAGCGGGCAAGACCCAGTACTTC. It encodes CASSLVGPGPGAGKTQYF. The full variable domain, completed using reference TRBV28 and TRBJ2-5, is DVKVTQSSRYLVKRTGEKVFLECVQDMDHENMFWYRQDPGLGLRLIYFSYDVKMKEKGDIPEGYSVSREKKERFSLILESASTNQTSMYLCASSLVGPGPGAGKTQYFGPGTRLLVL.

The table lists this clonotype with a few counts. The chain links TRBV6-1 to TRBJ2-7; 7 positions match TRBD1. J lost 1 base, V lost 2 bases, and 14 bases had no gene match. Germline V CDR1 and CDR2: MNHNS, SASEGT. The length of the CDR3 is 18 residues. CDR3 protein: CASSEKWRRQGRSYEQYF. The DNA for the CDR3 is TGTGCCAGCAGTGAAAAGTGGCGGCGACAGGGTCGGTCCTACGAGCAGTACTTC.

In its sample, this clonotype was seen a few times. This chain's CDR3 is CATSDEGEQFF. Written as DNA, the CDR3 is TGTGCCACCAGTGATGAAGGGGAGCAGTTCTTC. The chain links TRBV24-1 to TRBJ2-1; D uncertain. The CDR3 has 11 amino acids. In germline, CDR1 is KGHDR, CDR2 SFDVKD. Trimming left V 3 bases short and J 10 bases short, with 6 bases between.

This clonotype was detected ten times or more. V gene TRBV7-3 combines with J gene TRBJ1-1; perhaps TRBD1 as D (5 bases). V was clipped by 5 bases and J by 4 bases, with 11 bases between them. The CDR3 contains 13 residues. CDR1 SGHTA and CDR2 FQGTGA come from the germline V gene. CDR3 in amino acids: CASSQGRRTEAFF. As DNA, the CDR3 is TGTGCCAGCAGCCAGGGAAGGCGCACTGAAGCTTTCTTT.

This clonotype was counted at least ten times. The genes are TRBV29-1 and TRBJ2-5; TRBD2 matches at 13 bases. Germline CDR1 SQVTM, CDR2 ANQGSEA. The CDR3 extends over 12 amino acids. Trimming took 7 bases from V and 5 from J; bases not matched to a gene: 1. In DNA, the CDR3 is TGCAGCGCGGGACTAGCGGGGGAGACCCAGTACTTC. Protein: CSAGLAGETQYF.

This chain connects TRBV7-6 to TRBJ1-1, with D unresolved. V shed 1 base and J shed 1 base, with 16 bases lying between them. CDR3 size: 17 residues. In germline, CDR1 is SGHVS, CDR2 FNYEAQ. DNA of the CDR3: TGTGCCAGCAGCTTAGACGATGCGGGATCCCCGAACACTGAAGCTTTCTTT. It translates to CASSLDDAGSPNTEAFF. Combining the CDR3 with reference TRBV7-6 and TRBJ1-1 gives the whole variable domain GAGVSQSPRYKVTKRGQDVALRCDPISGHVSLYWYRQALGQGPEFLTYFNYEAQQDKSGLPNDRFSAERPEGSISTLTIQRTEQRDSAMYRCASSLDDAGSPNTEAFFGQGTRLTVV.

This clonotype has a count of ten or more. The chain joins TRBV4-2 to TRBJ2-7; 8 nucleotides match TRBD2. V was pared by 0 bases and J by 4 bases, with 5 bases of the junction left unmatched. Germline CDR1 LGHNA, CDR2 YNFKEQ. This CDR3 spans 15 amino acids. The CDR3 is CASSQEHSGKYEQYF. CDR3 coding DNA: TGTGCCAGCAGCCAAGAACATAGCGGGAAGTACGAGCAGTACTTC.

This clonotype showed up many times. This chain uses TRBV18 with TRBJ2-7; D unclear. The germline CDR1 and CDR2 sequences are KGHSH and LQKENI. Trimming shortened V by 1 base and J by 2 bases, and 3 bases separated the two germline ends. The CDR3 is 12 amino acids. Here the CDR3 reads CASSPRPYEQYF. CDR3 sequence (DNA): TGTGCCAGCTCACCACGCCCCTACGAGCAGTACTTC.

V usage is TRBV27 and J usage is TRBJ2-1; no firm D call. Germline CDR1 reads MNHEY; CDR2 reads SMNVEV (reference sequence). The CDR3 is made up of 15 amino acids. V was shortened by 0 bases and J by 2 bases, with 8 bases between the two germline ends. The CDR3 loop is CASSLSSYTYNEQFF. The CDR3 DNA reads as TGTGCCAGCAGTTTATCCTCATACACCTACAATGAGCAGTTCTTC.

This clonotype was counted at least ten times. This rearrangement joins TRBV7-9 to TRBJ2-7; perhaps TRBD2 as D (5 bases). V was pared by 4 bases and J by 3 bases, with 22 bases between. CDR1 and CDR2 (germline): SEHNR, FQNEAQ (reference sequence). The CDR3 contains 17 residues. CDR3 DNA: TGTGCCAGCAGCTCGAATCTGGACCCCGAGAGGGTCTACGAGCAGTACTTC. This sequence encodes CASSSNLDPERVYEQYF.

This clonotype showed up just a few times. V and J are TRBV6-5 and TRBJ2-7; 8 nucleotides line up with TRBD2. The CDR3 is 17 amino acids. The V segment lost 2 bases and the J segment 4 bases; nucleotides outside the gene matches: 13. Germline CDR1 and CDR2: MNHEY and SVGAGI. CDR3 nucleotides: TGTGCCAGCAGTTACGGAGCGGTTCGGCTAGCGGGTTACGAGCAGTACTTC. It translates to CASSYGAVRLAGYEQYF.

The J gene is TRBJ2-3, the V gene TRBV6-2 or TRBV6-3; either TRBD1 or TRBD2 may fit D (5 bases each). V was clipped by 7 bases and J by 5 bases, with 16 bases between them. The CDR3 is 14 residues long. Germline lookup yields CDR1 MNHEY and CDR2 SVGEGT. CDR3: CASTRDGKEDTQYF. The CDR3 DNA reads TGTGCCAGCACCCGGGACGGGAAGGAAGATACGCAGTATTTT.

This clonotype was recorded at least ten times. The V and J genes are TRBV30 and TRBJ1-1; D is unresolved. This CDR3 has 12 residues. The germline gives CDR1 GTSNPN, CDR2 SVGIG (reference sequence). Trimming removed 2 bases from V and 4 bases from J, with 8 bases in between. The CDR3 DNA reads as TGTGCCTGGAGTCACGGATTCACTGAAGCTTTCTTT. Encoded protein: CAWSHGFTEAFF.

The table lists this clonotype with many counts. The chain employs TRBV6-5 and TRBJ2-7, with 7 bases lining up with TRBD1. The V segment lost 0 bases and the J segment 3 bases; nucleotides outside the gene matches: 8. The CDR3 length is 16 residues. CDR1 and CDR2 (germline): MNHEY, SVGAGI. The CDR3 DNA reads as TGTGCCAGCAGTTACTCGACAGGGTCGGTCCTCTACGAGCAGTACTTC. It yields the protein CASSYSTGSVLYEQYF.

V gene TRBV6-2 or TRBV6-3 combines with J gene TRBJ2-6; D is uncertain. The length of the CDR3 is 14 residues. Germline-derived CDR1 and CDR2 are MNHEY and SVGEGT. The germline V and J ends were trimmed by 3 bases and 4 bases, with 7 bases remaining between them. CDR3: CASSYGSGANVLTF. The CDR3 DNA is TGTGCCAGCAGTTATGGCTCCGGGGCCAACGTCCTGACTTTC.

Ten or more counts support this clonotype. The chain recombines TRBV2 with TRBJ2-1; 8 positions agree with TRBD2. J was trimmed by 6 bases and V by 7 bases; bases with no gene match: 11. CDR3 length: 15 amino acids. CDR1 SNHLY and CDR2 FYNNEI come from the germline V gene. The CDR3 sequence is CASMRGRGALNEQFF. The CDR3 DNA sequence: TGTGCCAGCATGAGAGGGCGGGGGGCCCTCAATGAGCAGTTCTTC.

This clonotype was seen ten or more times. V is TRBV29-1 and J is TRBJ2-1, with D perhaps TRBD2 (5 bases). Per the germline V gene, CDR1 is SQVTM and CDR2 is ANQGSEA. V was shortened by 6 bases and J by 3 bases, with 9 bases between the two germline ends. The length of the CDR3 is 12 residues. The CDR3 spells CSVEASYNEQFF. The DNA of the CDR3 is TGCAGCGTGGAGGCTAGCTACAATGAGCAGTTCTTC.

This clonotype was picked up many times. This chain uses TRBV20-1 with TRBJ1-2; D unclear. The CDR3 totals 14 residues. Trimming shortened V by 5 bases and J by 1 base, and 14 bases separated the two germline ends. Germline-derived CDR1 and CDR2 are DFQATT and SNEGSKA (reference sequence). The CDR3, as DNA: TGCAGTGCTTCCCTCATAAAGTATAACTATGGCTACACCTTC. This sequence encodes CSASLIKYNYGYTF.

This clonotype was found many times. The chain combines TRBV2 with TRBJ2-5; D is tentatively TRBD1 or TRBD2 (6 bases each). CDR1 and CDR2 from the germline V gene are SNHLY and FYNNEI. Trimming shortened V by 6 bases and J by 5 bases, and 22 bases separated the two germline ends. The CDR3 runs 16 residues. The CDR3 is CASSGRPGGLGETQYF. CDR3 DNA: TGTGCCAGCAGCGGACGACCTGGGGGGCTTGGGGAGACCCAGTACTTC.

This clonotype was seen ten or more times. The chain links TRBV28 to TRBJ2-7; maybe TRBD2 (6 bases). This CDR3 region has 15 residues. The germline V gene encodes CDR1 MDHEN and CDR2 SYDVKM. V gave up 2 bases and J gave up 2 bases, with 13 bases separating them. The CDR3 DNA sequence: TGTGCCAGCAGTTTAATAGGAGGAGGGGCCTACGAGCAGTACTTC. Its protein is CASSLIGGGAYEQYF.

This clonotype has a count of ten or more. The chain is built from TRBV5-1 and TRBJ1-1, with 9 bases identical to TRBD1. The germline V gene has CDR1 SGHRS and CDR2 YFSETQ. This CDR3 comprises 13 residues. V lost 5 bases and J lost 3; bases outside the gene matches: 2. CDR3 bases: TGCGCCAGCAGGACAGGGGGGTACACTGAAGCTTTCTTT. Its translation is CASRTGGYTEAFF.

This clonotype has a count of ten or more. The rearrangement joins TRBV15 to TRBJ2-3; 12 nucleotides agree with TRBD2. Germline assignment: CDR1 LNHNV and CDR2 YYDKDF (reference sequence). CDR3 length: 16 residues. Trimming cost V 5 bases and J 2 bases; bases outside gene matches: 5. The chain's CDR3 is CATSASGRAFTDTQYF. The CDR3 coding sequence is TGTGCCACCAGCGCTAGCGGGAGGGCCTTCACAGATACGCAGTATTTT.

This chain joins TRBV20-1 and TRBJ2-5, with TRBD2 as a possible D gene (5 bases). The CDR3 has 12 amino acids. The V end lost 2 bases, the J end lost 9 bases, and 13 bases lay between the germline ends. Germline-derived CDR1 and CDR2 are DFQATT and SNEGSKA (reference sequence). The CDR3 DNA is TGCAGTGCTAGACGACCCCGAGGGTCCCAGTACTTC. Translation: CSARRPRGSQYF.